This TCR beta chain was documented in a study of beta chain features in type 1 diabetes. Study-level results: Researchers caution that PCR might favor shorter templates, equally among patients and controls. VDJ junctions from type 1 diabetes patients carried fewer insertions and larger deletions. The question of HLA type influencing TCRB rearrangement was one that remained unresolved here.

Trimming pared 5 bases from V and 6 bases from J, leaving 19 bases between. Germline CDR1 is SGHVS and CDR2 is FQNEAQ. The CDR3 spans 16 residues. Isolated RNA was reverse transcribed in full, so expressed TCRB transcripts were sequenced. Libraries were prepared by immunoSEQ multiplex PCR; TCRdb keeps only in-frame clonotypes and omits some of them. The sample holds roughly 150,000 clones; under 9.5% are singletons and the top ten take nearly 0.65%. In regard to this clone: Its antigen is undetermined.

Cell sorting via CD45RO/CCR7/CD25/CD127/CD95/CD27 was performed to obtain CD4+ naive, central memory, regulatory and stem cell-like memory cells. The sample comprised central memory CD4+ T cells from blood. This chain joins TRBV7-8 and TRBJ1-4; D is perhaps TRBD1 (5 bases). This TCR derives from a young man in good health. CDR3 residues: CASSLRFGGSDEKLFF. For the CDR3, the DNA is TGTGCCAGCAGCCTAAGGTTTGGGGGGTCGGATGAAAAACTGTTTTTT.